Each of the 2 T cell receptor beta chains below was sequenced from the same sample in a study of OX40 agonist ivuxolimab in advanced cancers. Data came from immunoSEQ multiplex PCR; TCRdb stores just in-frame clones and leaves some out. The data contain 76,000 or so clones, about 93% of them seen just once; the ten biggest clones take up roughly 6.5%. The sample in question was CD4+ or CD8+ T cells sorted from blood, obtained in a trial of the OX40 agonist ivuxolimab. The source is an adult with an advanced solid tumor such as melanoma, head and neck, liver or kidney cancer.

V gene TRBV11-2 combines with J gene TRBJ2-7; 9 bases match TRBD2. The CDR3 has 12 amino acids. Germline V CDR1 and CDR2: SGHAT, FQNNGV. The J segment lost 4 bases and the V segment lost 5 bases, leaving 0 bases of the junction unmatched. CDR3 nucleotide sequence: TGTGCCAGCAGCGCGGGGGGGTACGAGCAGTACTTC. Its translation: CASSAGGYEQYF.

V usage is TRBV27 and J usage is TRBJ1-4; 11 bases are a match to TRBD1. There are 19 residues in the CDR3. J lost 6 bases, V lost 0 bases, and 12 bases had no gene match. Germline loops: CDR1 MNHEY, CDR2 SMNVEV (reference sequence). CDR3 protein: CASSLSLRTGGFSHEKLFF. CDR3 bases: TGTGCCAGCAGTTTATCCCTTCGGACAGGGGGCTTTTCCCATGAAAAACTGTTTTTT.